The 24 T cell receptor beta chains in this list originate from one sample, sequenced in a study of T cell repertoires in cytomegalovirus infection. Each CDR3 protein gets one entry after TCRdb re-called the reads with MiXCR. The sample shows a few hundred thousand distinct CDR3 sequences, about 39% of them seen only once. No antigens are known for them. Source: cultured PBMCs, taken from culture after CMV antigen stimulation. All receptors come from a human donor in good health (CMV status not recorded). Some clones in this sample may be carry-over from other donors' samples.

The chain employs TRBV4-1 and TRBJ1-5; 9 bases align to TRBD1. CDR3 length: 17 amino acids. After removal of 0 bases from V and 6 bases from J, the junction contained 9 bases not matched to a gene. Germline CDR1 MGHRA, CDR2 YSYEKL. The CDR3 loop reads CASSQDPDRGGFQPQHF. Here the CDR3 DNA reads TGCGCCAGCAGCCAAGATCCGGACAGGGGAGGTTTTCAGCCCCAGCATTTT.

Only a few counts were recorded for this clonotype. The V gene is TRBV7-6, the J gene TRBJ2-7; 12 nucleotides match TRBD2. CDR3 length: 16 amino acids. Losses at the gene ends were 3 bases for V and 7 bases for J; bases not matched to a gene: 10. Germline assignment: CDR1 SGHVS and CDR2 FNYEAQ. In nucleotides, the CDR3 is TGTGCCAGCAGCTTCAGCCAACTAGCGGGGGGCCGGGAGCAGTACTTC. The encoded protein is CASSFSQLAGGREQYF.

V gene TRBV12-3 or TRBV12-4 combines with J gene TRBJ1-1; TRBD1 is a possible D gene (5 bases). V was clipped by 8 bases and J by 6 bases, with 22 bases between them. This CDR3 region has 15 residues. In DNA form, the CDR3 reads TGTGCCAGCTCCAGGGACGGGGCGAGATACGCTGAAGCTTTCTTT. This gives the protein CASSRDGARYAEAFF.

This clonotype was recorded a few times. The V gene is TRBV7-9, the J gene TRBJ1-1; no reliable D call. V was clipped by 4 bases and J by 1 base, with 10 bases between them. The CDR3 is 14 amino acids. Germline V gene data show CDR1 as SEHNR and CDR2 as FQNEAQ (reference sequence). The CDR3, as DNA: TGTGCCAGCAGCTCTTCCCGGGCGAACACTGAAGCTTTCTTT. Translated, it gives CASSSSRANTEAFF.

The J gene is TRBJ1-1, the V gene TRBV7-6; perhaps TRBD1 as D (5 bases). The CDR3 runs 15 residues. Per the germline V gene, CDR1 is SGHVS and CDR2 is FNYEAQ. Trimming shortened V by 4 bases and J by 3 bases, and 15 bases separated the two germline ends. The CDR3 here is CASSYKGPGDTEAFF. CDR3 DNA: TGTGCCAGCAGCTATAAAGGGCCGGGGGACACTGAAGCTTTCTTT.

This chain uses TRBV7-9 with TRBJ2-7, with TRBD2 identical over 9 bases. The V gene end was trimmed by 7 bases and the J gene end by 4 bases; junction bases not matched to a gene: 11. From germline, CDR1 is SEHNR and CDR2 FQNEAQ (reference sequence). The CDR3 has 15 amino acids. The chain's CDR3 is CASTPGKAGGYEQYF. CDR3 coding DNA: TGTGCCAGCACTCCCGGGAAAGCGGGAGGATACGAGCAGTACTTC. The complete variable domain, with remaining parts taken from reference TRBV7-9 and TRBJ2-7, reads DTGVSQNPRHKITKRGQNVTFRCDPISEHNRLYWYRQTLGQGPEFLTYFQNEAQLEKSRLLSDRFSAERPKGSFSTLEIQRTEQGDSAMYLCASTPGKAGGYEQYFGPGTRLTVT.

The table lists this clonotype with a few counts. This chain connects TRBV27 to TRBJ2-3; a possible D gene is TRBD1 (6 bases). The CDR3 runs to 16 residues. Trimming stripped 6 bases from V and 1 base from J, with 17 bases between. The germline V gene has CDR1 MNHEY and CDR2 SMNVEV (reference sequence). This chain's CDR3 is CASSSRQGMGTDTQYF. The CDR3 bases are TGTGCCAGCAGCTCCCGTCAGGGGATGGGCACAGATACGCAGTATTTT.

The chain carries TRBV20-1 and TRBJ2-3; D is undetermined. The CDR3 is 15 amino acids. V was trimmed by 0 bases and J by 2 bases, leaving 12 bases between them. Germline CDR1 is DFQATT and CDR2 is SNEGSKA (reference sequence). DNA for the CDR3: TGCAGTGCTAGAGATTTGGCTAGGATCACAGATACGCAGTATTTT. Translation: CSARDLARITDTQYF.

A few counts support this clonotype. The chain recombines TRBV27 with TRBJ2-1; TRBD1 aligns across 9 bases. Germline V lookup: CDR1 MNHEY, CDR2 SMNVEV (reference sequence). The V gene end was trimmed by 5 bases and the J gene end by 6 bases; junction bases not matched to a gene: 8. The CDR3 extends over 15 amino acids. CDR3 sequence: CASSGRGQGSNEQFF. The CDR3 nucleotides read TGTGCCAGCAGTGGCCGCGGACAGGGGAGCAATGAGCAGTTCTTC.

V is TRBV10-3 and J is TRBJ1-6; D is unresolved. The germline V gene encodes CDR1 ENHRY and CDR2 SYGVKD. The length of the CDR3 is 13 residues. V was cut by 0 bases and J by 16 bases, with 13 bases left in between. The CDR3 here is CAISESSGLGLHF. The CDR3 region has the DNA TGTGCCATCAGTGAGTCGTCGGGCCTTGGGCTCCACTTT.

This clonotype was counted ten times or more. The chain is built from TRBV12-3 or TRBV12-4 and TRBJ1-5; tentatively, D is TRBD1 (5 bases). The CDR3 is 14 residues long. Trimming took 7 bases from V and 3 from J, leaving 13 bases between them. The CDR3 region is CASNTQGPNQPQHF. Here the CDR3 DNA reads TGTGCCAGCAACACGCAGGGCCCCAATCAGCCCCAGCATTTT.

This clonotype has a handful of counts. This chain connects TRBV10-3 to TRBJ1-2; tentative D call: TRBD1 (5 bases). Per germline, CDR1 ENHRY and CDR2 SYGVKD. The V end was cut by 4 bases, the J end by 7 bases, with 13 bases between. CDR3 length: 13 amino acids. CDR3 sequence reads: CAISAMSGAGYTF. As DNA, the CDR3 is TGTGCCATCAGTGCTATGTCCGGGGCTGGCTACACCTTC.

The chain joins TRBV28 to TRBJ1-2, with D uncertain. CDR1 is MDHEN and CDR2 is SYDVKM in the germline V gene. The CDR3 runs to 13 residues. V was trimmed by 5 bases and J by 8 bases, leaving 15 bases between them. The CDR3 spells CASSSRSPGGYTF. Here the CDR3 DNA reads TGTGCCAGCAGTAGCCGCTCCCCTGGGGGCTACACCTTC.

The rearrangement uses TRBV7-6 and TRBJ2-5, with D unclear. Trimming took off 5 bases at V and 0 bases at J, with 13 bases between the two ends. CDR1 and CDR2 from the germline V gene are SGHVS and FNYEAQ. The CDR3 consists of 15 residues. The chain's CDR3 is CASSLSYAYQETQYF. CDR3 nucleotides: TGTGCCAGCAGCCTGAGTTACGCTTACCAAGAGACCCAGTACTTC.

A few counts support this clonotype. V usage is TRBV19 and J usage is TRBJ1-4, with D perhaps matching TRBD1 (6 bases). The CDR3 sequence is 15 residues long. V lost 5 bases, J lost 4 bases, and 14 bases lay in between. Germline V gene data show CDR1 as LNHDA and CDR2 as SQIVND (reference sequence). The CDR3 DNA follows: TGTGCCAGTAGTCCGAGGGGGGAACTTAATGAAAAACTGTTTTTT. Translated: CASSPRGELNEKLFF.

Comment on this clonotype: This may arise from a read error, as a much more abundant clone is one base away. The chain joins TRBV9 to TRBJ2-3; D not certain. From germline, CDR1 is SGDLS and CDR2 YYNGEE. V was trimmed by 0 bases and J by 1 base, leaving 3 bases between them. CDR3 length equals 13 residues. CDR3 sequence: CASSVEGTDTQYF. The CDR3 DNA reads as TGTGCCAGCAGCGTAGAGGGCACAGATACGCAGTATTTT.

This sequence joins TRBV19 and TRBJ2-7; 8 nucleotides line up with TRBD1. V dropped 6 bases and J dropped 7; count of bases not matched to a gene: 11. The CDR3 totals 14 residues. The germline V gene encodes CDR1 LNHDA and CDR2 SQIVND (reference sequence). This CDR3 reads CASSPNSDREEQYF. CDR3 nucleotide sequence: TGTGCCAGTAGCCCCAACTCGGACAGGGAGGAGCAGTACTTC.

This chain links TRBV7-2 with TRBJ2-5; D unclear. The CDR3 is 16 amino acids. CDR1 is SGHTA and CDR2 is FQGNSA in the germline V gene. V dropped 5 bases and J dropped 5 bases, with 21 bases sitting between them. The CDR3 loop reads CASSLRGRNQRETQYF. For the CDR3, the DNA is TGTGCCAGCAGCCTAAGAGGTAGAAATCAAAGGGAGACCCAGTACTTC. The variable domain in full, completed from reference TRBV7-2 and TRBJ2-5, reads GAGVSQSPSNKVTEKGKDVELRCDPISGHTALYWYRQSLGQGLEFLIYFQGNSAPDKSGLPSDRFSAERTGGSVSTLTIQRTQQEDSAVYLCASSLRGRNQRETQYFGPGTRLLVL.

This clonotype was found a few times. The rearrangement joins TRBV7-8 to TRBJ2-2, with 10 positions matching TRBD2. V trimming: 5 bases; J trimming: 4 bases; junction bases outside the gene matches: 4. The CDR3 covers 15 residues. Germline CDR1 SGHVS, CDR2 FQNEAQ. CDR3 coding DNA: TGTGCCAGCAGCGTCCTAGCGGGGGCCACCGGGGAGCTGTTTTTT. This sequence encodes CASSVLAGATGELFF.

CDR3 nucleotide sequence: TGTGCCAGCAGTTTATCCGTTGGCGAGCAGTACTTC. The encoded protein is CASSLSVGEQYF. The chain uses TRBV12-3 or TRBV12-4 and TRBJ2-7; no clear D. The CDR3 contains 12 residues. Trimming shortened V by 2 bases and J by 6 bases, and 8 bases separated the two germline ends.

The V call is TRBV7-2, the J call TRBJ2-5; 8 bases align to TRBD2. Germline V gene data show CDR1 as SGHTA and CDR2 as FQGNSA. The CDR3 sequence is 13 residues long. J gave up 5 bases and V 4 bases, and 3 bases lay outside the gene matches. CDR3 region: CASSSGTSETQYF. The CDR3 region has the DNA TGTGCCAGCAGCTCCGGGACTAGTGAGACCCAGTACTTC.

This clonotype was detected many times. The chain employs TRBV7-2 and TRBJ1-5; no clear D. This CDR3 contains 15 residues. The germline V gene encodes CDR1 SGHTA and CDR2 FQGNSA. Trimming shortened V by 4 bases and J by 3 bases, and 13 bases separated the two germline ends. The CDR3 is CASSSDRGYNQPQHF. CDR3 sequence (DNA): TGTGCCAGCAGCTCGGACCGCGGCTACAATCAGCCCCAGCATTTT.

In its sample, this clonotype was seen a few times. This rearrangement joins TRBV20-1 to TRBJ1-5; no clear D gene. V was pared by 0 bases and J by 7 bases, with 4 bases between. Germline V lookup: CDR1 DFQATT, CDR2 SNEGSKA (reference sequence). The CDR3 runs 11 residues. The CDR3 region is CSAREGQPQHF. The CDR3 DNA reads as TGCAGTGCTAGAGAGGGACAGCCCCAGCATTTT.

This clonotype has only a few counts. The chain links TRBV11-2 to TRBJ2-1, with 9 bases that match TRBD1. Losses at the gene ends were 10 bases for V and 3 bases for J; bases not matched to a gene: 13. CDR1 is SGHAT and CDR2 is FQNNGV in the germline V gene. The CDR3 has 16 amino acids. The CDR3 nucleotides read TGTGCCACCAGTGGGTCCGGGACAGGGAACTACAATGAGCAGTTCTTC. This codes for CATSGSGTGNYNEQFF. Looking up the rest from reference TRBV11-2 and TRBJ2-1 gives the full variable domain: EAGVAQSPRYKIIEKRQSVAFWCNPISGHATLYWYQQILGQGPKLLIQFQNNGVVDDSQLPKDRFSAERLKGVDSTLKIQPAKLEDSAVYLCATSGSGTGNYNEQFFGPGTRLTVL.